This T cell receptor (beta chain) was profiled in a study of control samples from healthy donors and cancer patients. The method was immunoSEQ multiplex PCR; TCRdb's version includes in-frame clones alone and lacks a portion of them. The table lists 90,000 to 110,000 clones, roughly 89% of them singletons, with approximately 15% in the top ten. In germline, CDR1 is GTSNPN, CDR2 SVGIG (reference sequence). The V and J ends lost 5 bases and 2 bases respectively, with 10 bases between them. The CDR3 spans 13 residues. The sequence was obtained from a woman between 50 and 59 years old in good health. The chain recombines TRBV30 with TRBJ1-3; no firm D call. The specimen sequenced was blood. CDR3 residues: CAWVGETGNTIYF. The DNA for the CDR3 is TGTGCCTGGGTTGGGGAGACTGGAAACACCATATATTTT.